Sequencing of this T cell receptor beta chain was carried out in a study of blood T cell repertoires in COVID-19 (dated by TCRdb to 2019 to 2021). With respect to the entire study: Samples from collaborators originated in the United States, Italy and Spain and spanned both the acute and convalescent phases of COVID-19. Where available, HLA class I and class II types were taken from metadata supplied by the sample provider and were not determined by assay-based typing. The prospective study material was composed of cDNA or gDNA derived from T cells, B-cell-depleted T cells, or PBMCs. Subjects who had been exposed to COVID-19, were actively infected with it, or had recovered from it provided the deeply sampled blood TCRbeta repertoires that made up the dataset. Nearly every sample came with metadata listing a de-identified subject ID, COVID-19 status, age in years and sex. Samples came from the ongoing ImmuneRACE study (first 160 participants) plus 1,254 subjects from 6 global collaborators. The repertoires were made available in a free public database intended to serve as a resource for research on the immune response to SARS-CoV-2. The full study reports these points: The amount of clinical and demographic metadata varied by source and participant and was provided uncurated.

Reading the germline V gene gives CDR1 LGHNT and CDR2 FRNRAP. From its cysteine to its phenylalanine, the CDR3 spans 17 amino acids. Just CDR3 DNA is preserved here, 51 bases in frame from base 1. At the junction V is shortened by 0 bases and J by 10 bases, with 19 bases in between. Collaborating institutions collected whole blood in K2EDTA tubes following their own protocols. For TCRbeta analysis, collaborators shipped samples in one of three forms: frozen whole blood, isolated PBMCs, or DNA extracted from either of those sample types. Concerning this clone: What this receptor recognizes is not known. No clone much larger than this one lies a single base away; base qualities are absent.

The immunoSEQ Assay, a bias-controlled multiplex PCR, was used to amplify TCRbeta CDR3 regions from genomic DNA. On the authors' methods: Nucleated cell counts per sample were estimated from amplification of reference gene primers within the assay. To quantify the absolute abundance of each unique TCRbeta CDR3 rearrangement, sequence reads were collapsed and filtered. Productive Simpson clonality was computed per sample as the square root of Simpson's diversity index over productive rearrangements. TCRdb took over this immuneACCESS table, retaining in-frame rearrangements with V and J assigned. Such tables are incomplete; in checked studies, under half of the missing clones stem from an unresolved V gene, and the remainder is unexplained. V, J and clone size were drawn from that table, and D and trimming were deduced from the DNA. For this sample there are around 93,000 clones; approximately 77% appear just once. The ten largest make up just under 10% of the sample.

The clonotype originates from a woman older than 75 with acute or convalescent COVID-19. The V and J segments used are TRBV12-5 and TRBJ1-6; possibly the D gene is TRBD1, per 5 matching bases. Sequenced input: peripheral blood. The DNA is TGTGCTAGTGGTTTGGTACGGGTAGGGGCGAGTGGGTCACCCCTCCACTTT. Translated, it reads CASGLVRVGASGSPLHF.